Here is one T cell receptor beta chain with its context. These data belong to a study of blood T cell repertoires in COVID-19. In the original workflow: Nucleated cell number was recorded as an estimate derived from reference gene primer amplification. Data came from immunoSEQ multiplex PCR; TCRdb stores just in-frame clones and leaves some out. V and J calls and clone size are given by that table; D and trimming were obtained from the DNA. The sample includes 200,000 or so clones, roughly 80% of them seen just once. With 4 bases removed from V and 10 bases from J, the gap between germline ends came to 19 bases. Germline V gives CDR1 MNHEY, CDR2 SVGAGI. The CDR3 has 14 amino acids.

The origin of this receptor is a woman aged 25 to 45 with acute or convalescent COVID-19. Sequenced material: peripheral blood. This chain uses TRBV6-5 with TRBJ1-1; perhaps TRBD1 as D (6 bases). CDR3: CASSSTGQKQGAFF. DNA of the CDR3: TGTGCCAGCAGTTCCACTGGACAGAAACAAGGAGCTTTCTTT.